This T cell receptor beta chain was observed in a study of T cell responses to AZD1222 COVID-19 vaccine. Germline loops: CDR1 SGHTA, CDR2 FQGNSA. The trim removed 5 bases at V and 4 bases at J, leaving 6 bases unmatched. The CDR3 is 15 amino acids. The assay was immunoSEQ multiplex PCR, and TCRdb's table has in-frame clones only and misses some. Altogether about 88,000 clones are present, about nine tenths being singletons, with the ten largest covering roughly 5%. The starting material was peripheral blood, obtained 28 days after the second AZD1222 dose. The sequence was obtained from an adult who received the AZD1222 COVID-19 vaccine. This chain uses TRBV7-2 with TRBJ2-2; 8 nucleotides align to TRBD1. The CDR3 loop reads CASSPRQGITGELFF. The CDR3 DNA sequence: TGTGCCAGCAGCCCACGACAGGGGATCACCGGGGAGCTGTTTTTT.